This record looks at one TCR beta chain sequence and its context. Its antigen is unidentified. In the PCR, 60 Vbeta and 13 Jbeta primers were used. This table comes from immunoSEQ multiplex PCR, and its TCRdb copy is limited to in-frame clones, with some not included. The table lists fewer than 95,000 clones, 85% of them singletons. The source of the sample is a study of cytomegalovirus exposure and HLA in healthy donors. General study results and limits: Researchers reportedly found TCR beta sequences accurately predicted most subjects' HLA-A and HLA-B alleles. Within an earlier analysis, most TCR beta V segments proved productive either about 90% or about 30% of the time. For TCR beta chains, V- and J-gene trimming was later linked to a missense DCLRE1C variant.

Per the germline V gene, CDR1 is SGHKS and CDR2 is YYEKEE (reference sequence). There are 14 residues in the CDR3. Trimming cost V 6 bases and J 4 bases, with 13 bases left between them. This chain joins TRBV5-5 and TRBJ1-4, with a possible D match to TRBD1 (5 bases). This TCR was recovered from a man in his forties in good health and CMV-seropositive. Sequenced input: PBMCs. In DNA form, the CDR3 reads TGTGCCAGCACCCGAGGAGACAGTAATGAAAAACTGTTTTTT. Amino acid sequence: CASTRGDSNEKLFF.